The source of this T cell receptor beta chain is a study of T cells in localized non-small cell lung cancer. The table came from immunoSEQ multiplex PCR; TCRdb's copy has only in-frame clones and leaves some out. Seen here are some 17,000 clones, around 87% observed once, and the top ten hold less than 1.5%. With regard to this clone: As yet, its antigen is unknown.

Study-wide results and caveats: Greater blood T cell density accompanied longer overall survival.

There are 15 residues in the CDR3. The TCR sequence derives from a woman aged 40 to 75 with stage III lung adenocarcinoma. Sequencing used peripheral blood mononuclear cells, obtained before any cancer treatment. The chain employs TRBV21-1 and TRBJ2-2. TRBV21-1 is flagged as a pseudogene. As DNA, the CDR3 is TGTGCCAGCAGCAATTCGGGACCCCGACTCGGGGAGCTGTTTTTT. It encodes CASSNSGPRLGELFF.